This is a list of T cell receptor beta chains from one sample in a study of blood T cell repertoires in COVID-19. The protocol was immunoSEQ multiplex PCR, while the TCRdb copy is restricted to in-frame clones and leaves out a portion. The table shows some 150,000 clones, with around 83% occurring only once. What was sequenced was peripheral blood. These TCRs come from a woman of 80 years or more in a cohort sampled during active or convalescent COVID-19. Both conserved end residues are part of each CDR3. Expanded clones get a size class; other rows say once, few or many, or leave the size out.

clone size	V gene	J gene	CDR3 protein
NA	TRBV28	TRBJ1-2	CASSSGTGGIDYTF
NA	TRBV24-1	TRBJ2-1	CATSDGTHTMANEQFF
once	TRBV6-6	TRBJ2-7	CASGRGTYEQYF
NA	TRBV12-3/TRBV12-4	TRBJ1-3	CASTQVSGNTIYF
NA	TRBV7-9	TRBJ2-3	CASRIEGQGGQTQYF
once	TRBV9	TRBJ2-7	CASSAHRGEQYF
NA	TRBV19	TRBJ1-5	CASRRDSRNQPQHF
NA	TRBV6-4	TRBJ1-5	CASIQDSGNQPQHF
NA	TRBV29-1	TRBJ1-1	CSVGALDRGPEAFF
NA	TRBV3-1/TRBV3-2	TRBJ1-5	CASSQGRNSNQPQHF
NA	TRBV7-2	TRBJ1-6	CASSSETGNNSPLHF
NA	TRBV5-4	TRBJ2-3	CASSLLSGIGTDTQYF
NA	TRBV6-2/TRBV6-3	TRBJ2-5	CASSYSSGSIQETQYF
NA	TRBV2	TRBJ1-2	CASRADRDYYGYTF
NA	TRBV30	TRBJ1-2	CAWTPEGARYGYTF
few	TRBV11-2	TRBJ2-7	CASSLQSYEQYF
NA	TRBV12-3/TRBV12-4	TRBJ1-1	CASSPGSGAFF